The next 17 T cell receptor beta chains were all read from a single sample in a study of blood T cell repertoires in COVID-19. Sequencing used immunoSEQ multiplex PCR; TCRdb keeps in-frame clones, though not all of them. The data contain 110,000 or so clones, around 85% of them singletons. Sequencing was performed on peripheral blood. All receptors derive from a man aged 65-85 years who had recovered from COVID-19.

The chain carries TRBV6-5 and TRBJ1-1; TRBD1 might be the D (6 bases). Germline V CDR1 and CDR2: MNHEY, SVGAGI. V was shortened by 2 bases and J by 3 bases, with 13 bases between the two germline ends. The CDR3 runs 15 residues. CDR3 in amino acids: CASSYREGVDTEAFF. Written as DNA, the CDR3 is TGTGCCAGCAGTTACCGCGAGGGGGTGGACACTGAAGCTTTCTTT.

The rearrangement links TRBV7-2 to TRBJ2-1; TRBD1 matches at 8 bases. Germline V gives CDR1 SGHTA, CDR2 FQGNSA. The V segment lost 1 base and the J segment 4 bases; nucleotides outside the gene matches: 15. CDR3 size: 19 residues. The CDR3 sequence is CASSLEDRGRKDYYNEQFF. The CDR3 bases are TGTGCCAGCAGCTTAGAAGACAGGGGCCGTAAAGATTATTACAATGAGCAGTTCTTC.

The chain joins TRBV7-8 to TRBJ2-3; TRBD2 might be the D (6 bases). Per germline, CDR1 SGHVS and CDR2 FQNEAQ. This CDR3 has 15 residues. Trimming removed 5 bases from V and 1 base from J, with 13 bases in between. The CDR3 region is CASSIRDFRTDTQYF. CDR3 nucleotides: TGTGCCAGCAGCATCCGGGACTTTCGCACAGATACGCAGTATTTT.

The chain joins TRBV18 to TRBJ2-7; TRBD2 matches at 14 bases. CDR3 length: 15 residues. Germline V gene lookup returns CDR1 KGHSH and CDR2 LQKENI. V shed 4 bases, J shed 7 bases, and the junction held 6 bases outside the gene matches. The CDR3 DNA reads TGTGCCAGCTCACAGGGACTAGCGGGAGCTTTGGAGCAGTACTTC. As protein: CASSQGLAGALEQYF.

The V call is TRBV7-3, the J call TRBJ2-3; no reliable D call. V lost 2 bases to trimming and J lost 3 bases, with 15 bases between them. This CDR3 contains 16 residues. CDR1 is SGHTA and CDR2 is FQGTGA in the germline V gene. The CDR3 DNA reads TGTGCCAGCAGCTTATCCGGATGGAGAGGTACAGATACGCAGTATTTT. Amino acid sequence: CASSLSGWRGTDTQYF.

The chain employs TRBV9 and TRBJ2-3, with 7 bases identical to TRBD1. The germline V gene encodes CDR1 SGDLS and CDR2 YYNGEE. The CDR3 has 15 residues. V shed 0 bases, J shed 6 bases, and the junction held 7 bases outside the gene matches. CDR3 loop: CASSVEDRWLDTQYF. The CDR3 DNA follows: TGTGCCAGCAGCGTAGAGGACAGGTGGTTGGATACGCAGTATTTT.

The chain employs TRBV9 and TRBJ2-5, with 12 bases aligning to TRBD2. The length of the CDR3 is 16 residues. Looked up from germline, CDR1 is SGDLS and CDR2 is YYNGEE. V shed 4 bases and J 4 bases; nucleotides not matched to a gene: 8. The CDR3 region has the DNA TGTGCCAGCAGCCCACGACTAGCGGGAGTGTTAGAGACCCAGTACTTC. Encoded protein: CASSPRLAGVLETQYF.

The chain is built from TRBV11-1 and TRBJ2-3, with no clear D. V gave up 2 bases and J gave up 2 bases, with 5 bases separating them. The CDR3 totals 13 residues. Germline values: CDR1 SGHAT, CDR2 FQDESV (reference sequence). The CDR3, as DNA: TGTGCCAGCAGCTTACGGTACACAGATACGCAGTATTTT. Translation gives CASSLRYTDTQYF.

This sequence joins TRBV6-5 and TRBJ2-3; the D is unclear. Germline CDR1 and CDR2: MNHEY and SVGAGI. V lost 2 bases to trimming and J lost 10 bases, with 7 bases between them. The CDR3 spans 11 residues. The chain's CDR3 is CASSYPGAQYF. The DNA of the CDR3 is TGTGCCAGCAGTTACCCGGGTGCGCAGTATTTT.

The V gene is TRBV7-9, the J gene TRBJ2-7; maybe TRBD1 (5 bases). CDR1 SEHNR and CDR2 FQNEAQ come from the germline V gene (reference sequence). V was trimmed by 5 bases and J by 7 bases, leaving 9 bases between them. This CDR3 comprises 11 residues. The CDR3 bases are TGTGCCAGCAGCCGCCGGACAGAGCAGTACTTC. Translated: CASSRRTEQYF. The whole variable domain, remainder taken from reference TRBV7-9 and TRBJ2-7, is DTGVSQNPRHKITKRGQNVTFRCDPISEHNRLYWYRQTLGQGPEFLTYFQNEAQLEKSRLLSDRFSAERPKGSFSTLEIQRTEQGDSAMYLCASSRRTEQYFGPGTRLTVT.

V gene TRBV28 combines with J gene TRBJ2-7; 8 nucleotides line up with TRBD1. The CDR3 loop spans 13 amino acids. Germline loops: CDR1 MDHEN, CDR2 SYDVKM. V dropped 6 bases and J dropped 5; count of bases not matched to a gene: 6. In nucleotides, the CDR3 is TGTGCCAGCAGACCTGGACAGGGCCACGAGCAGTACTTC. It translates to CASRPGQGHEQYF.

The chain uses TRBV3-1 (or the pseudogene TRBV3-2) and TRBJ1-2; D is undetermined. The V end lost 1 base, the J end lost 6 bases, and 12 bases lay between the germline ends. Germline loops: CDR1 LGHDT, CDR2 YNNKEL (reference sequence). This CDR3 spans 14 amino acids. Here the CDR3 DNA reads TGTGCCAGCAGCCAAGGGGCGGGGTCCCATGGCTACACCTTC. Residues: CASSQGAGSHGYTF.

Remarks on this clone: The identical CDR3 is also encoded by other nucleotide sequences in the sample. The chain recombines TRBV6-5 with TRBJ1-3, with a weak D call TRBD1 (5 bases). The CDR3 consists of 15 residues. Trimming left V 0 bases short and J 4 bases short, with 10 bases between. CDR1 is MNHEY, CDR2 SVGAGI, per germline. The CDR3 region has the DNA TGTGCCAGCAGTTACTCGGAGGGGTCAGGAAACACCATATATTTT. It translates to CASSYSEGSGNTIYF.

In its sample, this clone was seen once. The chain's CDR3 is CASSIVSGNYNEQFF. In DNA, the CDR3 is TGTGCCAGTAGTATAGTAAGCGGCAACTACAATGAGCAGTTCTTC. The V gene is TRBV19, the J gene TRBJ2-1; D might be TRBD2 (5 bases). The germline gives CDR1 LNHDA, CDR2 SQIVND (reference sequence). With 1 base removed from V and 3 bases from J, the gap between germline ends came to 10 bases. This CDR3 has 15 amino acids.

This chain links TRBV11-2 with TRBJ1-1; no reliable D call. CDR3 length: 13 amino acids. Per the germline V gene, CDR1 is SGHAT and CDR2 is FQNNGV. The V and J ends lost 5 bases and 4 bases respectively, with 11 bases between them. The chain's CDR3 is CASSQNTGTEAFF. The CDR3 coding sequence is TGTGCCAGCAGCCAGAACACGGGCACTGAAGCTTTCTTT.

J is TRBJ2-7 and V is TRBV19; TRBD2 matches 9 bases. The CDR3 runs 15 residues. V dropped 6 bases and J dropped 0; count of bases not matched to a gene: 6. Per germline, CDR1 LNHDA and CDR2 SQIVND (reference sequence). The CDR3 reads CASRRSSGTSYEQYF. The CDR3 nucleotides are TGTGCCAGTAGGAGGTCTAGCGGGACCTCCTACGAGCAGTACTTC.

The rearrangement links TRBV18 to TRBJ1-1, with D possibly TRBD1 on 5 matching bases. Germline loops: CDR1 KGHSH, CDR2 LQKENI. Trimming left V 0 bases short and J 3 bases short, with 14 bases between. The CDR3 covers 16 residues. Written as DNA, the CDR3 is TGTGCCAGCTCACCACCTGGGCGGGGACTATACACTGAAGCTTTCTTT. The encoded protein is CASSPPGRGLYTEAFF.